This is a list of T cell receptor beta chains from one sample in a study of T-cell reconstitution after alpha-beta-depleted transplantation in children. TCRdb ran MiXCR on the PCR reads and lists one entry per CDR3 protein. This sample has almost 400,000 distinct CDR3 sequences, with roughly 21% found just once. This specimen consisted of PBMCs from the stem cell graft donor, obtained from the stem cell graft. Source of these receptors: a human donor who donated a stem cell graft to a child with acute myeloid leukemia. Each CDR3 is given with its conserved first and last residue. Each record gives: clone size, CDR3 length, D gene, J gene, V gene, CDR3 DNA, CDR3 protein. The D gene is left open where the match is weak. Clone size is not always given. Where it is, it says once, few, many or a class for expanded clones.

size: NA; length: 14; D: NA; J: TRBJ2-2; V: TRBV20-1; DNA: TGCAGTGCTCAGGCTCATCGGGACACCGGGGAGCTGTTTTTT; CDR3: CSAQAHRDTGELFF
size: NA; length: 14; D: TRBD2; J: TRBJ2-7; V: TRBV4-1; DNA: TGCGCCAGCAGCCGTCAGCGGGAGGTGGACGAGCAGTACTTC; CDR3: CASSRQREVDEQYF
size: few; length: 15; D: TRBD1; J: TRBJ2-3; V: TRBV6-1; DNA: TGTGCCAGCAGATTTACAGGGGGAGTCACAGATACGCAGTATTTT; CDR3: CASRFTGGVTDTQYF
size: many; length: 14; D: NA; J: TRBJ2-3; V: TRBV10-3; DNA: TGTGCCATCAGGCAAGGAGCTGTCCCAGATACGCAGTATTTT; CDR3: CAIRQGAVPDTQYF
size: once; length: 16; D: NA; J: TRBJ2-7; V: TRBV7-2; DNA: TGTGCCAGCAGCTTAAGGACGGGATTCGAAGCCTACGAGCAGTACTTC; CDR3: CASSLRTGFEAYEQYF
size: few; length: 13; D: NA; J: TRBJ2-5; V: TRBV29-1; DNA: TGCAGCGTTAAACAAGGGCAAGGGGAGACCCAGTACTTC; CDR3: CSVKQGQGETQYF
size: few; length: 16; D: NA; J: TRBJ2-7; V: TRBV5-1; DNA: TGCGCCAGCAGCCCCCCCCCCGCCACCCAGAGCTACGAGCAGTACTTC; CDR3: CASSPPPATQSYEQYF
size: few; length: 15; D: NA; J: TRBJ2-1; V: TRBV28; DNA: TGTGCCAGCACCCGAGCGGGCAGCTCCTACAATGAGCAGTTCTTC; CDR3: CASTRAGSSYNEQFF
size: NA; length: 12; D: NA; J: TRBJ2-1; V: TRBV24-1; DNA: TGTGCCACCAGTGATTCGGGCAGGGTCAAGTTCTTC; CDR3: CATSDSGRVKFF
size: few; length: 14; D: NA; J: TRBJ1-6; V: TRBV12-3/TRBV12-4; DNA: TGTGCCAGCAGCATGACAGTTGGTAATTCACCCCTCCACTTT; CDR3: CASSMTVGNSPLHF
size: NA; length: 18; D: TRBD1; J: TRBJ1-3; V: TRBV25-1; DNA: TGTGCCAGCAGTGATATGTCCACGGACAGGGAGAAAGGAAACACCATATATTTT; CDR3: CASSDMSTDREKGNTIYF
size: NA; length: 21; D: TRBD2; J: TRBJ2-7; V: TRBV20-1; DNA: TGCAGTGCTAGACCGGGGACGGGGGGTCGTGGACTAGCGGATTACTCCTACGAGCAGTACTTC; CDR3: CSARPGTGGRGLADYSYEQYF
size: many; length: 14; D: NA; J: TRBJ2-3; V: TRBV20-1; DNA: TGCAGTGCGGCCCGGACAGAGCTCACAGATACGCAGTATTTT; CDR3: CSAARTELTDTQYF
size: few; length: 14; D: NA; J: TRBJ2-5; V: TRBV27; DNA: TGTGCCAGCAGCATAAGCACCCAGGGGGAGACCCAGTACTTC; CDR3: CASSISTQGETQYF
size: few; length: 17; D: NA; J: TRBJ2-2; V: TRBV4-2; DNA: TGTGCCAGCAGCCAAGGACCAACGCAGGAGGCTACCCGGGAGCTGTTTTTT; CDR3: CASSQGPTQEATRELFF
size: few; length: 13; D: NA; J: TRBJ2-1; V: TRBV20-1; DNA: TGCAGTGCTGGGGCAGGGGCCGCCGGTGAGCAGTTCTTC; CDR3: CSAGAGAAGEQFF
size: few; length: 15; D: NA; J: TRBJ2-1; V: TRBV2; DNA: TGTGCCAGCAGTGGAGGGGGAGGGTCCTACAATGAGCAGTTCTTC; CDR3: CASSGGGGSYNEQFF
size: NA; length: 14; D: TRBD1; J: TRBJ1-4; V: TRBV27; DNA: TGTGCCAGCACAACCTATCAGGGGGACGGAAAACTGTTTTTT; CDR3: CASTTYQGDGKLFF
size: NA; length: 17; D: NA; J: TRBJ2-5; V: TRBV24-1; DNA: TGTGCCACCAGCCTTCACACGAAGGGAGGTATTCCCGAGACCCAGTACTTC; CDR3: CATSLHTKGGIPETQYF
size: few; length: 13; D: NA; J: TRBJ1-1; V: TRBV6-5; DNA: TGTGCCAGCACCGAGGGGGTGAACACTGAAGCTTTCTTT; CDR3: CASTEGVNTEAFF
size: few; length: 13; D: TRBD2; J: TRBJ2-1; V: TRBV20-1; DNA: TGCAGTGCGGGACTAAGCTCCTACAATGAGCAGTTCTTC; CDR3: CSAGLSSYNEQFF
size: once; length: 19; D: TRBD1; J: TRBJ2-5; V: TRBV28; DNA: TGTGCCAGCAGTTTGCCCATGGGACAGGGAGCAGCGACCCAAGAGACCCAGTACTTC; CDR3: CASSLPMGQGAATQETQYF
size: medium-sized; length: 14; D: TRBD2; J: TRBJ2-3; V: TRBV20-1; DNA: TGCAGTGCTAGAGATCCCAGCGGGAGGGGCTCGCAGTATTTT; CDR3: CSARDPSGRGSQYF
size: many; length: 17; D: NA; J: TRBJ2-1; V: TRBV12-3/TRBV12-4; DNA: TGTGCCAGCAGATCGATGAACTTCGGACGAGGGTACAATGAGCAGTTCTTC; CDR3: CASRSMNFGRGYNEQFF
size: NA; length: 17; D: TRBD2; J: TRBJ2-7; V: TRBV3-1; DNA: TGTGCCAGCAGCCAACCGGGACTAGCGGGAGTACCCACCGAGCAGTACTTC; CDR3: CASSQPGLAGVPTEQYF
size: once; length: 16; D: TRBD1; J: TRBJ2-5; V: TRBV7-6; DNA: TGTGCCAGCAGCAACCCGGACAGGGGTGATGGGGAGACCCAGTACTTC; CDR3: CASSNPDRGDGETQYF
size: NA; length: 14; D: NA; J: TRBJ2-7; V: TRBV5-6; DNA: TGTGCCAGCAGCGGGATAGGGGACTCCTACGAGCAGTACTTC; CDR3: CASSGIGDSYEQYF
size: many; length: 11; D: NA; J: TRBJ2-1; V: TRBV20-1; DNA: TGCAGTGTCTCGGCCTACAATGAGCAGTTCTTC; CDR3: CSVSAYNEQFF
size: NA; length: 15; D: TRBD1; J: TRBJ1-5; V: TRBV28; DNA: TGTGCCAGCAGTTCCCCCACAGGGGGCAATCAGCCCCAGCATTTT; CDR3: CASSSPTGGNQPQHF
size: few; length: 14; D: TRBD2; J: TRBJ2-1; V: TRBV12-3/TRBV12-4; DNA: TGTGCCAGCAGGTTGTCCGGGGGGGTCGTGCTGGAGTTCTTC; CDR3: CASRLSGGVVLEFF
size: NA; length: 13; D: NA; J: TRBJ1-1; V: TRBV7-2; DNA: TGTGCCAGCAGCTTAAGGTGGCAGACAGAAGCTTTCTTT; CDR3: CASSLRWQTEAFF
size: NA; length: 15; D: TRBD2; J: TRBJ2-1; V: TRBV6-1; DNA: TGTGCCAGCAGCCCAAGAGCGGGAAACAACAATGAGCAGTTCTTC; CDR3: CASSPRAGNNNEQFF
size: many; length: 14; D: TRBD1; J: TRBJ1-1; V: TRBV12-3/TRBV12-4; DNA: TGTGCCAGCAGTTTGGGACAGCTGAACACTGAAGCTTTCTTT; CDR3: CASSLGQLNTEAFF
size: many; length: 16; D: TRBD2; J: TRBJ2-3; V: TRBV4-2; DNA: TGTGCCAGCAGCGGCGGGGTAGCGGGAGTGAAAGATACGCAGTATTTT; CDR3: CASSGGVAGVKDTQYF
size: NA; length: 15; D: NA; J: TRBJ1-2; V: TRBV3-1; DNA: TGTGCCAGCAGCCAAGATATGGCAGGCCACTATGGCTACACCTTC; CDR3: CASSQDMAGHYGYTF
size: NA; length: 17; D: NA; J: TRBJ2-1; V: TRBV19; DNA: TGTGCCAGTAGTATGGGCGGGACAACCCTCTCCTACAATGAGCAGTTCTTC; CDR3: CASSMGGTTLSYNEQFF
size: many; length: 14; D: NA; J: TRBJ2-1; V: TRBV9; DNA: TGTGCCAGCACGCGAGGCGGATCCTACAATGAGCAGTTCTTC; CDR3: CASTRGGSYNEQFF
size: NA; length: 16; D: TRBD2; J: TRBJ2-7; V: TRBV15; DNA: TGTGCCACCAGCAGAGACCGAGGGACTAGCTCCTACGAGCAGTACTTC; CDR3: CATSRDRGTSSYEQYF
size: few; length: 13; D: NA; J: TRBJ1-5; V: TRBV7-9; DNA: TGTGCCAGCAGCTTCAACGGGGATCAGCCCCAGCATTTT; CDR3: CASSFNGDQPQHF
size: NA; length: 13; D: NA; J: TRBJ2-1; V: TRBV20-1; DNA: TGCAGTGCGGGCCCTCACAGGGTCAATGAGCAGTTCTTC; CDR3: CSAGPHRVNEQFF
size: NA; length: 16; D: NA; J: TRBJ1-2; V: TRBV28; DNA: TGTGCCAGCAGGAACCAGCCAGGGAATGTTGACTATGGCTACACCTTC; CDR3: CASRNQPGNVDYGYTF
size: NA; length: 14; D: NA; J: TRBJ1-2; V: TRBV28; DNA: TGTGCCAGCAGTTTGGGGACTCCTAACTATGGCTACACCTTC; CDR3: CASSLGTPNYGYTF
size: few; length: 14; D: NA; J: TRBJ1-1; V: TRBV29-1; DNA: TGCAGCGTTGGAGAGACCAGGGCCAACACTGAAGCTTTCTTT; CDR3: CSVGETRANTEAFF
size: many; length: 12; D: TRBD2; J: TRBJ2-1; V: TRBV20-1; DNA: TGCAGTGGGGGGAGGGCCAACAATGAGCAGTTCTTC; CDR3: CSGGRANNEQFF
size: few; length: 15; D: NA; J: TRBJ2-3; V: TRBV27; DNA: TGTGCCAGCAGCGTTGGTAGCGGACGCACAGATACGCAGTATTTT; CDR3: CASSVGSGRTDTQYF